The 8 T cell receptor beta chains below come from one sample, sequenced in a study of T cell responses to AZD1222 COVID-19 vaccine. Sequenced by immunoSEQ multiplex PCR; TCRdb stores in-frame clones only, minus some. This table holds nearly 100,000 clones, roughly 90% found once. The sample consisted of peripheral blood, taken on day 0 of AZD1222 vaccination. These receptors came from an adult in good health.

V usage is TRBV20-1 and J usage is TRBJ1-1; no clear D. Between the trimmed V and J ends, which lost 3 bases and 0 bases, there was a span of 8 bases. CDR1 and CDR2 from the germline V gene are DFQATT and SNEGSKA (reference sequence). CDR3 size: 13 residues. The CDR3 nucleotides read TGCAGTGCTAGTCAAACAGTGAACACTGAAGCTTTCTTT. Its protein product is CSASQTVNTEAFF.

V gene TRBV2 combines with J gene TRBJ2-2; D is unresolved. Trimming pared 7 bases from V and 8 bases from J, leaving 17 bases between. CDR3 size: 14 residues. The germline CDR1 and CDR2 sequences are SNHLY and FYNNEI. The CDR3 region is CASIMVALRGELFF. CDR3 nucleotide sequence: TGTGCCAGCATTATGGTGGCTCTTAGAGGGGAGCTGTTTTTT.

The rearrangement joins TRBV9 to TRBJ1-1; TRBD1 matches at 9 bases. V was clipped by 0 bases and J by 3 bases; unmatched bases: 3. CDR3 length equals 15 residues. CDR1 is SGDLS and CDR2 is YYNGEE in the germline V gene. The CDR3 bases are TGTGCCAGCAGCGTAGCTGGGACAGGGTACACTGAAGCTTTCTTT. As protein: CASSVAGTGYTEAFF.

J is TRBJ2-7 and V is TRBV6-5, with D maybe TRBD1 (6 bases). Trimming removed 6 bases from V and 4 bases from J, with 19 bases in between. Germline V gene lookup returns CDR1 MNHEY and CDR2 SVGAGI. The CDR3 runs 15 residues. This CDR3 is CASRGQKFDPYEQYF. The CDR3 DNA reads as TGTGCCAGCAGAGGACAGAAATTCGATCCTTACGAGCAGTACTTC.

The CDR3 bases are TGTGCCAGTAGTCCAGGGGTTGGCTACACCTTC. Encoded protein: CASSPGVGYTF. The chain couples TRBV19 to TRBJ1-2; D is perhaps TRBD1 (6 bases). V was pared by 5 bases and J by 7 bases, with 8 bases between. The CDR3 has 11 amino acids. Germline assignment: CDR1 LNHDA and CDR2 SQIVND (reference sequence).

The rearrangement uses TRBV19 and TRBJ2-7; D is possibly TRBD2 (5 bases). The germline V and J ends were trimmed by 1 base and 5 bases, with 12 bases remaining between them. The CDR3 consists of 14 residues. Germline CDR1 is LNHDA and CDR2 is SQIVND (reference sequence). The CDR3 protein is CASSIGPGINEQYF. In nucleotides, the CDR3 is TGTGCCAGTAGTATAGGGCCGGGGATTAACGAGCAGTACTTC.

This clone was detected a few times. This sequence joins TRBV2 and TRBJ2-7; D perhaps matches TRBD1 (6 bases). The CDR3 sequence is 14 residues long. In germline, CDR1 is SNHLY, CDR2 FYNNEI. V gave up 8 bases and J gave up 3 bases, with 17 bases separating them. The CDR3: CASGGLKSGYEQYF. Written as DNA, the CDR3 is TGTGCCAGCGGGGGCCTAAAAAGCGGCTACGAGCAGTACTTC. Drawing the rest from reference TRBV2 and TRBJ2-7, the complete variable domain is EPEVTQTPSHQVTQMGQEVILRCVPISNHLYFYWYRQILGQKVEFLVSFYNNEISEKSEIFDDQFSVERPDGSNFTLKIRSTKLEDSAMYFCASGGLKSGYEQYFGPGTRLTVT.

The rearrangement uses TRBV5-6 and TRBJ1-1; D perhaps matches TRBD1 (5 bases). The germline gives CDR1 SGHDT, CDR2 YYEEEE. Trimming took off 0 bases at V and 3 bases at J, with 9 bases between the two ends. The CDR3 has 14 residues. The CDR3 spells CASSLGTGHTEAFF. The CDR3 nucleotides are TGTGCCAGCAGCTTGGGAACAGGACACACTGAAGCTTTCTTT.